This TCR beta chain emerged from a study of vaccination and CD4 T cells after COVID-19. Study background: Investigators took post-vaccine samples a median approximately 72 days after dose two, within a range of 14 to 241.

Treatment of the sample: 10-day PBMC culture with coronavirus spike peptide pools or control peptides (ViraFEST assay). Regarding this clonotype: Antigen specificity is unknown.

This CDR3 is built from 14 residues. With 4 bases removed from V and 0 bases from J, the gap between germline ends came to 7 bases. CDR1 MDHEN and CDR2 SYDVKM come from the germline V gene. Oncomine TCR Beta short-read sequencing was applied to DNA from cultured CD4+ T cells. TCRdb analysed the PCR reads with MiXCR anew, one entry per CDR3 protein. The sample has nearly 20,000 distinct CDR3 sequences, around four fifths seen once. The rearrangement links TRBV28 to TRBJ1-5; D unresolved. The TCR originated in a human donor who received a COVID-19 vaccine. Here the sequenced sample was CD4+ T cells from blood, cultured in vitro, taken after SARS-CoV-2 vaccination. In DNA, the CDR3 is TGTGCCAGCAGTTGGGGTGCTAGCAATCAGCCCCAGCATTTT. Amino acid sequence: CASSWGASNQPQHF. The full variable domain, completed using reference TRBV28 and TRBJ1-5, is DVKVTQSSRYLVKRTGEKVFLECVQDMDHENMFWYRQDPGLGLRLIYFSYDVKMKEKGDIPEGYSVSREKKERFSLILESASTNQTSMYLCASSWGASNQPQHFGDGTRLSIL.